The source of this TCR beta chain is a study of cytomegalovirus exposure and HLA in healthy donors. The junction had 8 bases not matched to a gene; V was cut back by 6 bases and J by 8 bases. Germline V CDR1 and CDR2: MDHEN, SYDVKM. The CDR3 covers 13 residues. Healthy bone marrow donors formed the donor group. As regards this clone: What it binds is unknown.

Primers for the PCR totalled 60 Vbeta and 13 Jbeta. This table comes from immunoSEQ multiplex PCR, and its TCRdb copy is limited to in-frame clones, with some not included. The data contain more than 95,000 clones, nearly 80% of them singletons. The study's findings and limits: Specific recognition of CMV antigens was confirmed in vitro for a few chains (all CMV-associated). Cytomegalovirus-associated status was assigned to approximately 160 TCR beta chains.

V usage is TRBV28 and J usage is TRBJ1-2, with 8 bases aligning to TRBD1. This clonotype was sampled from a man aged 55-75 years in good health and CMV-seropositive. The sequenced sample consisted of PBMCs. This CDR3 reads CASSGQGRHGYTF. The CDR3 DNA reads as TGTGCCAGCAGCGGACAGGGAAGGCACGGCTACACCTTC.